The sequence of this T cell receptor beta chain was determined in a study of blood T cell repertoires in COVID-19. Study details: The samples span acute and convalescent COVID-19 from the United States, Italy and Spain.

Clones were sequenced by immunoSEQ multiplex PCR, and TCRdb holds only the in-frame ones, with some missing. The sample holds under 150,000 clones, around three quarters seen once. The CDR3 is made up of 14 amino acids. V lost 1 base to trimming and J lost 4 bases, with 9 bases between them. Germline CDR1 and CDR2: SGHAT and FQNNGV. The clonotype was recovered from a woman aged 80 or over with acute or convalescent COVID-19. Specimen: peripheral blood. The chain carries TRBV11-2 and TRBJ2-3; D remains unclear. The DNA for the CDR3 is TGTGCCAGCAGCTTAGGTAGATCCTCAGATACGCAGTATTTT. It specifies CASSLGRSSDTQYF.